This T cell receptor (beta chain) was retrieved from a study of T cell responses to AZD1222 COVID-19 vaccine. Points from the study as a whole: Spike-specific TCR breadth and depth rose after two AZD1222 doses. With dominance at 160-218 and 743-854, vaccine-associated CD4 TCRs spanned spike.

This CDR3 region has 13 residues. Trimming took 2 bases from V and 4 from J, leaving 6 bases between them. The germline gives CDR1 SGHDT, CDR2 YYEEEE. This clone was picked up a small number of times. Its antigen is undetermined. Assay: immunoSEQ multiplex PCR; the TCRdb copy retains only in-frame clones and omits some. Of 65,000 to 80,000 clones listed, 92% are singletons. This sample comprised peripheral blood, obtained on day 0 of MenACWY control vaccination. This rearrangement joins TRBV5-6 to TRBJ2-2, with D uncertain. The TCR comes from an adult in good health. The CDR3 reads CASSLGPTGELFF. CDR3 nucleotide sequence: TGTGCCAGCAGCTTAGGGCCCACCGGGGAGCTGTTTTTT.